This paragraph reports one TCR beta chain. This entry comes from a study of blood T cell repertoires in COVID-19. Overall study context: Donors in the United States, Italy and Spain gave samples during acute or convalescent COVID-19. PBMCs, B-cell-depleted T cells, or T cells were the source of the cDNA or gDNA that made up the material.

The germline V gene has CDR1 SGHNT and CDR2 YYREEE (reference sequence). V dropped 4 bases and J dropped 4; count of bases not matched to a gene: 8. CDR3 size: 17 residues. How the authors handled the data: Amplification of reference gene primers provided the estimated nucleated cell counts. Some clones are missing from TCRdb's copy, which holds only in-frame ones; the method was immunoSEQ multiplex PCR. Clone size and the V and J calls come from that table; the DNA yielded D and trimming. The sample shows 100,000 or so clones, 85% of them seen only once. This clonotype originated in a woman in her sixties or seventies with active or convalescent COVID-19. V usage is TRBV5-4 and J usage is TRBJ2-2; 12 nucleotides match TRBD2. Sequencing used peripheral blood. The CDR3 region is CASSQDPTSGSTGELFF. CDR3 in DNA: TGTGCCAGCAGCCAAGATCCGACTAGCGGGAGCACCGGGGAGCTGTTTTTT.